These 30 T cell receptor beta chains were all obtained from the same sample, sequenced in a study of T cell clones after liver transplantation. Profiled with immunoSEQ multiplex PCR; TCRdb holds only in-frame clones, not every one. The sample has 85,000 to 130,000 clones, around four fifths seen once; the top ten hold roughly 0.9%. Sample: CD4+ T cells from blood, taken before liver transplant. Receptors originate from a human donor who received a liver transplant.

The chain joins TRBV5-1 to TRBJ1-1, with D possibly being TRBD1 (5 bases). The CDR3 is 11 residues long. Germline V gene sequence: CDR1 SGHRS, CDR2 YFSETQ. V lost 5 bases to trimming and J lost 6 bases, with 8 bases between them. CDR3 sequence: CASREGPEAFF. CDR3 bases: TGCGCCAGCAGGGAGGGGCCTGAAGCTTTCTTT.

The chain carries TRBV5-1 and TRBJ2-7; D unresolved. There are 13 residues in the CDR3. CDR1 and CDR2 from the germline V gene are SGHRS and YFSETQ. The V end lost 4 bases, the J end lost 4 bases, and 12 bases lay between the germline ends. The CDR3 is CASSTAPYYEQYF. The CDR3 DNA reads TGCGCCAGCAGCACCGCCCCCTATTACGAGCAGTACTTC.

This clone has a single count. The chain joins TRBV7-9 to TRBJ2-1; TRBD2 is a possible D gene (5 bases). V was trimmed by 2 bases and J by 15 bases, leaving 23 bases between them. From germline, CDR1 is SEHNR and CDR2 FQNEAQ (reference sequence). The CDR3 spans 15 residues. This CDR3 reads CASSLLGRGLLGSFF. The CDR3 nucleotides are TGTGCCAGCAGCTTACTGGGCCGGGGTCTCCTAGGATCGTTCTTC.

The V call is TRBV11-2, the J call TRBJ2-7, with D possibly TRBD1 on 5 matching bases. The V and J ends lost 6 bases and 6 bases respectively, with 18 bases between them. Per germline, CDR1 SGHAT and CDR2 FQNNGV. The CDR3 consists of 14 residues. Here the CDR3 DNA reads TGTGCCAGCAGTTGGGGCGCGACTGGGATCGAGCAGTACTTC. Its protein is CASSWGATGIEQYF.

V is TRBV21-1 and J is TRBJ2-7; TRBD1, the table's D call, was not compared with the DNA. TRBV21-1 is assigned pseudogene status. The CDR3 totals 19 residues. The CDR3: CASSKFGTAPWVHSYEQYF. The DNA of the CDR3 is TGTGCCAGCAGCAAATTCGGGACAGCCCCTTGGGTGCACTCCTACGAGCAGTACTTC.

The chain employs TRBV7-3 and TRBJ2-3, with 7 bases identical to TRBD2. This CDR3 has 16 amino acids. V trimming: 8 bases; J trimming: 4 bases; junction bases outside the gene matches: 15. Germline-derived CDR1 and CDR2 are SGHTA and FQGTGA. The CDR3 spells CASGAGVMTPADTQYF. DNA of the CDR3: TGTGCCAGCGGGGCGGGGGTGATGACTCCGGCAGATACGCAGTATTTT.

This chain joins TRBV6-5 and TRBJ1-2, with 7 bases aligning to TRBD1. The germline CDR1 and CDR2 sequences are MNHEY and SVGAGI. The CDR3 runs to 16 residues. V was clipped by 4 bases and J by 0 bases; unmatched bases: 8. In DNA form, the CDR3 reads TGTGCCAGCAGTTTTCGACAGGGTATGGCTAACTATGGCTACACCTTC. It specifies CASSFRQGMANYGYTF.

V is TRBV29-1 and J is TRBJ1-1, with D possibly TRBD1 on 5 matching bases. Germline V gene sequence: CDR1 SQVTM, CDR2 ANQGSEA. The CDR3 runs 14 residues. V was shortened by 0 bases and J by 6 bases, with 14 bases between the two germline ends. CDR3 region: CSVEEQGGGSEAFF. DNA for the CDR3: TGCAGCGTTGAAGAGCAGGGCGGGGGGTCTGAAGCTTTCTTT. Looking up the rest from reference TRBV29-1 and TRBJ1-1 gives the full variable domain: SAVISQKPSRDICQRGTSLTIQCQVDSQVTMMFWYRQQPGQSLTLIATANQGSEATYESGFVIDKFPISRPNLTFSTLTVSNMSPEDSSIYLCSVEEQGGGSEAFFGQGTRLTVV.

The chain is built from TRBV29-1 and TRBJ1-1; 8 bases align to TRBD1. Germline V gene sequence: CDR1 SQVTM, CDR2 ANQGSEA. V shed 7 bases and J 6 bases; nucleotides not matched to a gene: 10. This CDR3 contains 13 residues. The CDR3 here is CSARTGFNPEAFF. In nucleotides, the CDR3 is TGCAGCGCCCGGACAGGGTTTAACCCTGAAGCTTTCTTT.

The rearrangement joins TRBV7-7 to TRBJ2-3; 7 nucleotides agree with TRBD1. From germline, CDR1 is SSHAT and CDR2 FNYEAQ (reference sequence). The trim removed 2 bases at V and 12 bases at J, leaving 11 bases unmatched. The CDR3 runs to 14 residues. The CDR3 region has the DNA TGTGCCAGCAGCTTATCGACATCCGGGACAGTACAGTATTTT. It specifies CASSLSTSGTVQYF.

The chain couples TRBV5-6 to TRBJ1-5; D is ambiguous. Germline CDR1 reads SGHDT; CDR2 reads YYEEEE. V lost 1 base and J 5 bases, leaving 13 bases between the germline ends. The CDR3 is made up of 15 amino acids. CDR3 in DNA: TGTGCCAGCAGCTTGTCCCACTCGCGCTATCAGCCCCAGCATTTT. Translated: CASSLSHSRYQPQHF.

The chain uses TRBV10-3 and TRBJ2-1; perhaps TRBD2 as D (6 bases). This CDR3 is 12 amino acids long. V lost 4 bases, J lost 10 bases, and 11 bases lay in between. CDR1 is ENHRY, CDR2 SYGVKD, per germline. CDR3 nucleotide sequence: TGTGCCATCAGTGTGGAGGGAGGCGAGCAGTTCTTC. Protein sequence: CAISVEGGEQFF.

This clone has at least ten counts. The chain joins TRBV27 to TRBJ2-3; D gene uncertain. The CDR3 contains 12 residues. The V end lost 6 bases, the J end lost 1 base, and 5 bases lay between the germline ends. Looked up from germline, CDR1 is MNHEY and CDR2 is SMNVEV (reference sequence). Here the CDR3 DNA reads TGTGCCAGCAGGACCCGCACAGATACGCAGTATTTT. Encoded protein: CASRTRTDTQYF.

J is TRBJ2-7 and V is TRBV5-4; D is perhaps TRBD1 or TRBD2 (5 bases each). Germline assignment: CDR1 SGHNT and CDR2 YYREEE (reference sequence). The germline V and J ends were trimmed by 4 bases and 1 base, with 9 bases remaining between them. The CDR3 totals 13 residues. The CDR3: CASSPGSSYEQYF. DNA of the CDR3: TGTGCCAGCAGCCCAGGGAGTTCCTACGAGCAGTACTTC.

The chain has TRBV11-3 and TRBJ1-1; D is uncertain. Germline-derived CDR1 and CDR2 are SGHNT and YENEEA. The CDR3 contains 13 residues. Trimming shortened V by 3 bases and J by 2 bases, and 7 bases separated the two germline ends. CDR3 sequence (DNA): TGTGCCAGCAGCTTGAGACGTAACACTGAAGCTTTCTTT. This encodes CASSLRRNTEAFF.

The DNA for the CDR3 is TGCAGCGTCCTCAGGAGAATGAACACTGAAGCTTTCTTT. It encodes CSVLRRMNTEAFF. The chain combines TRBV29-1 with TRBJ1-1; no firm D call. V was cut by 6 bases and J by 0 bases, with 11 bases left in between. This CDR3 spans 13 amino acids. The V gene's germline CDR1 is SQVTM and CDR2 ANQGSEA.

This clone was found once. This chain uses TRBV19 with TRBJ1-5; D uncertain. The CDR3 is made up of 18 amino acids. CDR1 and CDR2 (germline): LNHDA, SQIVND (reference sequence). Trimming took 5 bases from V and 0 from J, leaving 20 bases between them. As DNA, the CDR3 is TGTGCCAGTAGTGTGGGCCCCCGGGCCCTTATTAGCAATCAGCCCCAGCATTTT. As protein: CASSVGPRALISNQPQHF.

The chain recombines TRBV2 with TRBJ1-5; 7 nucleotides align to TRBD1. The CDR3 is 13 amino acids. In germline, CDR1 is SNHLY, CDR2 FYNNEI. V trimming: 6 bases; J trimming: 4 bases; junction bases outside the gene matches: 3. The CDR3 loop reads CASSATGNQPQHF. DNA of the CDR3: TGTGCCAGCAGCGCGACAGGGAATCAGCCCCAGCATTTT.

This clone was counted a few times. The chain employs TRBV19 and TRBJ1-3; D gene ambiguous. Germline CDR1 and CDR2: LNHDA and SQIVND (reference sequence). V dropped 7 bases and J dropped 0 bases, with 10 bases sitting between them. The CDR3 runs to 14 residues. CDR3 sequence (DNA): TGTGCCAGTATTAAACCAGCCTCTGGAAACACCATATATTTT. Protein: CASIKPASGNTIYF.

The rearrangement joins TRBV15 to TRBJ1-2, with D perhaps TRBD1 (5 bases). Germline V lookup: CDR1 LNHNV, CDR2 YYDKDF (reference sequence). Trimming took off 5 bases at V and 8 bases at J, with 15 bases between the two ends. The CDR3 is 13 amino acids. This CDR3 is CATSRGSVQGYTF. DNA for the CDR3: TGTGCCACCAGCCGGGGGTCGGTCCAGGGCTACACCTTC.

The chain is built from TRBV5-1 and TRBJ1-2; no clear D gene. V lost 0 bases and J 5 bases, leaving 14 bases between the germline ends. The germline V gene has CDR1 SGHRS and CDR2 YFSETQ. The CDR3 runs 15 residues. The CDR3 loop reads CASSLAVSHLYGYTF. CDR3 bases: TGCGCCAGCAGCTTGGCGGTCAGCCACTTATATGGCTACACCTTC.

The V and J genes are TRBV7-9 and TRBJ2-5, with D uncertain. This CDR3 region has 11 residues. The germline V and J ends were trimmed by 6 bases and 4 bases, with 6 bases remaining between them. Germline-derived CDR1 and CDR2 are SEHNR and FQNEAQ (reference sequence). CDR3 in amino acids: CASSPLETQYF. As DNA, the CDR3 is TGTGCCAGCAGTCCACTAGAGACCCAGTACTTC. Based on the CDR3 plus reference TRBV7-9 and TRBJ2-5, the full variable domain is DTGVSQNPRHKITKRGQNVTFRCDPISEHNRLYWYRQTLGQGPEFLTYFQNEAQLEKSRLLSDRFSAERPKGSFSTLEIQRTEQGDSAMYLCASSPLETQYFGPGTRLLVL.

The chain joins TRBV6-5 to TRBJ2-6, with TRBD2 matching 7 bases. V shed 5 bases and J 3 bases; nucleotides not matched to a gene: 4. The CDR3 sequence is 15 residues long. The germline CDR1 and CDR2 sequences are MNHEY and SVGAGI. The CDR3 DNA sequence: TGTGCCAGCAGTCGCGGGAGAAGTGGGGCCAACGTCCTGACTTTC. It yields the protein CASSRGRSGANVLTF.

The chain recombines TRBV19 with TRBJ1-5; 7 nucleotides agree with TRBD1. Looked up from germline, CDR1 is LNHDA and CDR2 is SQIVND (reference sequence). With V trimmed by 7 bases and J by 0 bases, 6 bases remained unmatched. The CDR3 runs to 15 residues. As DNA, the CDR3 is TGTGCCAGTACCCTGAGGGACAGTAGCAATCAGCCCCAGCATTTT. Translation gives CASTLRDSSNQPQHF.

The gene calls are TRBV27 and TRBJ1-1; 8 bases line up with TRBD1. V lost 9 bases to trimming and J lost 8 bases; unmatched junction nucleotides: 5. The germline gives CDR1 MNHEY, CDR2 SMNVEV (reference sequence). The CDR3 has 11 residues. The CDR3 DNA reads TGTGCCAGTGGACAGGGATCCGAAGCTTTCTTT. Residues: CASGQGSEAFF.

V and J are TRBV27 and TRBJ1-2; no clear D. CDR1 is MNHEY, CDR2 SMNVEV, per germline (reference sequence). Deletions cut 5 bases from V and 1 base from J, with 8 bases between. There are 13 residues in the CDR3. The CDR3 DNA reads as TGTGCCAGCAGTCTCACAGATAACTATGGCTACACCTTC. The encoded protein is CASSLTDNYGYTF.

The CDR3 is CATSIGPRGAAKNIQYF. DNA for the CDR3: TGTGCCACCAGCATTGGACCGAGAGGCGCCGCCAAAAACATTCAGTACTTC. The chain is built from TRBV15 and TRBJ2-4; D is undetermined. CDR1 LNHNV and CDR2 YYDKDF come from the germline V gene (reference sequence). CDR3 length: 17 amino acids. V shed 4 bases and J shed 1 base, with 17 bases lying between them. Drawing the rest from reference TRBV15 and TRBJ2-4, the complete variable domain is DAMVIQNPRYQVTQFGKPVTLSCSQTLNHNVMYWYQQKSSQAPKLLFHYYDKDFNNEADTPDNFQSRRPNTSFCFLDIRSPGLGDTAMYLCATSIGPRGAAKNIQYFGAGTRLSVL.

CDR3 sequence reads: CATSRDYRGELFF. The CDR3 DNA sequence: TGTGCCACCAGCAGAGACTACAGGGGGGAGCTGTTTTTT. This chain joins TRBV15 and TRBJ2-2, with D perhaps matching TRBD1 (5 bases). The CDR3 covers 13 residues. The germline V and J ends were trimmed by 0 bases and 8 bases, with 7 bases remaining between them. Germline CDR1 LNHNV, CDR2 YYDKDF (reference sequence).

This clone was picked up a small number of times. The rearrangement links TRBV6-5 to TRBJ2-1; possible D gene TRBD2, 6 bases. Germline V gives CDR1 MNHEY, CDR2 SVGAGI. V dropped 2 bases and J dropped 10 bases, with 18 bases sitting between them. The CDR3 has 15 residues. The CDR3 nucleotides are TGTGCCAGCAGTTACCGCGGGACTGGGGCAGTGGAGCAGTTCTTC. Translation gives CASSYRGTGAVEQFF.

The gene calls are TRBV7-3 and TRBJ2-2, with 8 bases that match TRBD2. The CDR3 is 18 residues long. V was pared by 1 base and J by 0 bases, with 7 bases of the junction left unmatched. Per germline, CDR1 SGHTA and CDR2 FQGTGA. CDR3 DNA: TGTGCCAGCAGCTTAAGCGGGAGGCCGCTATCGAACACCGGGGAGCTGTTTTTT. Encoded protein: CASSLSGRPLSNTGELFF.